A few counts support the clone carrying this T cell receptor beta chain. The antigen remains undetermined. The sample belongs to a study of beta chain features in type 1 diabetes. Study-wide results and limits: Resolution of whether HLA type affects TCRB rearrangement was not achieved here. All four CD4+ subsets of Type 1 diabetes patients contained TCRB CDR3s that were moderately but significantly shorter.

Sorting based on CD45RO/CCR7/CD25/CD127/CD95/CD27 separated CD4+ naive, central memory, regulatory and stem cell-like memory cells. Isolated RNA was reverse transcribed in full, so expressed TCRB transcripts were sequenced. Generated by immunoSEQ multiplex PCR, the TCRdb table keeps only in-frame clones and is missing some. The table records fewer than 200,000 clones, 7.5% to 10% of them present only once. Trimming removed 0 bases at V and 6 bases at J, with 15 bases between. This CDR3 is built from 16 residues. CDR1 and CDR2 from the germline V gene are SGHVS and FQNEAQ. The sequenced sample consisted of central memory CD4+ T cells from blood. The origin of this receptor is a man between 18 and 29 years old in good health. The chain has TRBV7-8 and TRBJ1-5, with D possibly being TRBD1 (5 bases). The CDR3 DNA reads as TGTGCCAGCAGCTTAGCGCCGGGGGACCTGGGTCAGCCCCAGCATTTT. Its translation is CASSLAPGDLGQPQHF.